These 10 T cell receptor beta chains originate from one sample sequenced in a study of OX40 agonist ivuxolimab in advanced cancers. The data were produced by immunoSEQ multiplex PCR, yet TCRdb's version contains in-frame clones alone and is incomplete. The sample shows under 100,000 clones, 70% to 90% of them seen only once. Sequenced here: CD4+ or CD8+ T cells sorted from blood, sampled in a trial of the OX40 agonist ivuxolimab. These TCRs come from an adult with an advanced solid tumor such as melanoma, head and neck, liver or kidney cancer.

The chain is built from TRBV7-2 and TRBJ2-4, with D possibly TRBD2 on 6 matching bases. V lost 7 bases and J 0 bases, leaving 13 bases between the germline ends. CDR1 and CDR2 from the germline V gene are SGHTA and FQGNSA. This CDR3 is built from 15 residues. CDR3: CASTLAPEAKNIQYF. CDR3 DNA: TGTGCCAGCACTCTAGCGCCCGAAGCCAAAAACATTCAGTACTTC. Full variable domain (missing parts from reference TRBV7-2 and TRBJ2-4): GAGVSQSPSNKVTEKGKDVELRCDPISGHTALYWYRQSLGQGLEFLIYFQGNSAPDKSGLPSDRFSAERTGGSVSTLTIQRTQQEDSAVYLCASTLAPEAKNIQYFGAGTRLSVL.

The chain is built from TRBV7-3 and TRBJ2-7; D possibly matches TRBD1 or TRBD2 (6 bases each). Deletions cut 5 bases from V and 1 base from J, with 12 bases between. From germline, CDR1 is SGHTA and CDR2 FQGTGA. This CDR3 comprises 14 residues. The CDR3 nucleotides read TGTGCCAGCAGCCTCGGAGGGGGTTCCTACGAGCAGTACTTC. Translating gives CASSLGGGSYEQYF.

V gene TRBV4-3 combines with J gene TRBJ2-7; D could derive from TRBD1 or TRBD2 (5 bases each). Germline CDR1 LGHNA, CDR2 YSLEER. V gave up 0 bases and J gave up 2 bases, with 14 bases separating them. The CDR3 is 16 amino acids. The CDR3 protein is CASSQEGAAGPYEQYF. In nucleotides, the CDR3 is TGCGCCAGCAGCCAAGAGGGAGCGGCAGGGCCCTACGAGCAGTACTTC.

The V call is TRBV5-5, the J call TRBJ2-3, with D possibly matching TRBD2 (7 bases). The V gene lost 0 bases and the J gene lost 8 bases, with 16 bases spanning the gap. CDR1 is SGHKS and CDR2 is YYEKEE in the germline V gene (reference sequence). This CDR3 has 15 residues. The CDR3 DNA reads TGTGCCAGCAGCTTGGTGCGGGGGCAGGGCGGTACGCAGTATTTT. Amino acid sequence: CASSLVRGQGGTQYF.

The CDR3, as DNA: TGTGCCAGCAGCCCGAGGGAGAACACTGAAGCTTTCTTT. Its translation is CASSPRENTEAFF. The J gene is TRBJ1-1, the V gene TRBV7-9; D call uncertain. Trimming removed 5 bases from V and 1 base from J, with 8 bases in between. The CDR3 is 13 amino acids. Per the germline V gene, CDR1 is SEHNR and CDR2 is FQNEAQ (reference sequence). The full variable domain, in which reference TRBV7-9 and TRBJ1-1 provide the parts outside the CDR3, is DTGVSQNPRHKITKRGQNVTFRCDPISEHNRLYWYRQTLGQGPEFLTYFQNEAQLEKSRLLSDRFSAERPKGSFSTLEIQRTEQGDSAMYLCASSPRENTEAFFGQGTRLTVV.

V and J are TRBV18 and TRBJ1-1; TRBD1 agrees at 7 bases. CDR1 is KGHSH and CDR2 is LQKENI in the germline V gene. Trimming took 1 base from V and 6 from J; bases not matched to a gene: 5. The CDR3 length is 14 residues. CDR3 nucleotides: TGTGCCAGCTCACCACTCGGACAGGAATCTGAAGCTTTCTTT. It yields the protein CASSPLGQESEAFF.

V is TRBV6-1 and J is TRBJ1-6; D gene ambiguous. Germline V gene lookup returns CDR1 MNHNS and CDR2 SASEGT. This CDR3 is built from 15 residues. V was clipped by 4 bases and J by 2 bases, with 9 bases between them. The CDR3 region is CASSVRGPYNSPLHF. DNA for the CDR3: TGTGCCAGCAGTGTCCGGGGTCCCTATAATTCACCCCTCCACTTT.

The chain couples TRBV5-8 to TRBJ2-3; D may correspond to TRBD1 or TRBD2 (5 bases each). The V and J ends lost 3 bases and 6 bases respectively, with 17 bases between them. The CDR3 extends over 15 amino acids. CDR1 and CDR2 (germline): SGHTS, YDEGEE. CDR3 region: CASSYSRGGWDTQYF. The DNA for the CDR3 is TGTGCCAGCAGCTACAGTCGTGGGGGTTGGGATACGCAGTATTTT.

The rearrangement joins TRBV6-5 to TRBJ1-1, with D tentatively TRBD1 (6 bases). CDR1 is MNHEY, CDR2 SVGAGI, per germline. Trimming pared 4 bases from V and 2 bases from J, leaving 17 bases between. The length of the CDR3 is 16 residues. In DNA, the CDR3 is TGTGCCAGCAGTTTAATACCGGGACACCGTAACACTGAAGCTTTCTTT. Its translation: CASSLIPGHRNTEAFF.

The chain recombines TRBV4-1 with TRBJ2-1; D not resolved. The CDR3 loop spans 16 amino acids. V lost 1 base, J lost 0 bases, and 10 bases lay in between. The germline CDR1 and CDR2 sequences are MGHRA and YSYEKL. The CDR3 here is CASSQATSSSYNEQFF. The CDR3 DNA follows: TGCGCCAGCAGCCAAGCCACAAGCAGCTCCTACAATGAGCAGTTCTTC.